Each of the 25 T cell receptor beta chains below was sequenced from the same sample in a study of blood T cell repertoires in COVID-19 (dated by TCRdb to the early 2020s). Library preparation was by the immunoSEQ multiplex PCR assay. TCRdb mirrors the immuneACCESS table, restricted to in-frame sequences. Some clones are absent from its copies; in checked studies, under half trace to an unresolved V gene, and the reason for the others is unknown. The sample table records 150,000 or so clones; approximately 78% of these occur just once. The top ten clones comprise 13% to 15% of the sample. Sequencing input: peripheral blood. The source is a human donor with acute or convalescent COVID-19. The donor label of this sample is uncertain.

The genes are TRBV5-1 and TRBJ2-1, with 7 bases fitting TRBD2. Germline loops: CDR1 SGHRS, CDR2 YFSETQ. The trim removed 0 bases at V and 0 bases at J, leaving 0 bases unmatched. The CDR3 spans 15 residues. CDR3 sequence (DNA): TGCGCCAGCAGCTTGGGGACTAGCTCCTACAATGAGCAGTTCTTC. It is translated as CASSLGTSSYNEQFF.

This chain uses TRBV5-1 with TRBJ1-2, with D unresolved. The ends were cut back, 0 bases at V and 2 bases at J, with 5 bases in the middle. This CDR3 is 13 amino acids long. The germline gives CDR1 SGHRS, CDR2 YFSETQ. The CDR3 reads CASSLVQNYGYTF. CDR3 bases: TGCGCCAGCAGCTTGGTACAGAACTATGGCTACACCTTC. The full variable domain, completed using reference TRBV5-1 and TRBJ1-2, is KAGVTQTPRYLIKTRGQQVTLSCSPISGHRSVSWYQQTPGQGLQFLFEYFSETQRNKGNFPGRFSGRQFSNSRSEMNVSTLELGDSALYLCASSLVQNYGYTFGSGTRLTVV.

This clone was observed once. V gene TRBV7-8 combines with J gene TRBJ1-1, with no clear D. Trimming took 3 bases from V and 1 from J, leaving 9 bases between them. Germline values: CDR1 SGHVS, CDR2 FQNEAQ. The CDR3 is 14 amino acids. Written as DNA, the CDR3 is TGTGCCAGCAGCTTCGGGAGTGGGAACACTGAAGCTTTCTTT. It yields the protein CASSFGSGNTEAFF.

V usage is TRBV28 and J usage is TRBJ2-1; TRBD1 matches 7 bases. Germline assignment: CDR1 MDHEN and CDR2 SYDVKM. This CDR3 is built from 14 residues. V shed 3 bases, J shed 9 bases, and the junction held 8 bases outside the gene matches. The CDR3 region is CASSFPRQGGEQFF. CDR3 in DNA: TGTGCCAGCAGTTTCCCCAGACAGGGCGGTGAGCAGTTCTTC.

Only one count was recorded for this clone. CDR3 nucleotides: TGTGCCTGGACGGGGGGGCGCAACGAGCAGTACTTC. Translating it yields CAWTGGRNEQYF. The rearrangement links TRBV30 to TRBJ2-7, with 8 bases fitting TRBD2. Trimming removed 4 bases from V and 5 bases from J; junction bases left unmatched: 4. Germline CDR1 is GTSNPN and CDR2 is SVGIG (reference sequence). The CDR3 covers 12 residues.

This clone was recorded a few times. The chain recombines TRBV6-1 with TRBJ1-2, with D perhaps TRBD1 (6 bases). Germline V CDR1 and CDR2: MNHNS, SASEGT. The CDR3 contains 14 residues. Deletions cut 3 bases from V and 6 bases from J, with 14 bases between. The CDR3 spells CASSDQGRGDGYTF. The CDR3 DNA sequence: TGTGCCAGCAGTGATCAGGGGAGAGGTGATGGCTACACCTTC.

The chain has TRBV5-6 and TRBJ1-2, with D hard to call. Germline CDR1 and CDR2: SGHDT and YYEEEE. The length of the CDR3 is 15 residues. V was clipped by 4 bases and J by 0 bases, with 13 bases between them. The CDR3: CASSTARGPNYGYTF. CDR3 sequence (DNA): TGTGCCAGCAGCACGGCGCGGGGTCCTAACTATGGCTACACCTTC.

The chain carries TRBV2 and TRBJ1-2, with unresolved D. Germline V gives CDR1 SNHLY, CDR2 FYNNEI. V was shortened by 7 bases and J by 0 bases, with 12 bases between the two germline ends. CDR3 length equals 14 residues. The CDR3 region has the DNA TGTGCCAGCACCCAGGTGACCTCTAACTATGGCTACACCTTC. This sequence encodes CASTQVTSNYGYTF.

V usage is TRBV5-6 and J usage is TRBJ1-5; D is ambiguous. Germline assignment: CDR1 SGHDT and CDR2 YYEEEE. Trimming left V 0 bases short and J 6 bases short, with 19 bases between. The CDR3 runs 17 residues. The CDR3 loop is CASSLGTLGGRSQPQHF. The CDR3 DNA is TGTGCCAGCAGCTTGGGGACTTTGGGAGGCAGGAGTCAGCCCCAGCATTTT.

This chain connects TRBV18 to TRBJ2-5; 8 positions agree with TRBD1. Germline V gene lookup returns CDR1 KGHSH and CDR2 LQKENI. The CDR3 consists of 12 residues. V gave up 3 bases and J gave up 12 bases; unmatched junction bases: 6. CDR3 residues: CASSPQDREKYF. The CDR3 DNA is TGTGCCAGCTCACCCCAGGACAGGGAAAAGTACTTC.

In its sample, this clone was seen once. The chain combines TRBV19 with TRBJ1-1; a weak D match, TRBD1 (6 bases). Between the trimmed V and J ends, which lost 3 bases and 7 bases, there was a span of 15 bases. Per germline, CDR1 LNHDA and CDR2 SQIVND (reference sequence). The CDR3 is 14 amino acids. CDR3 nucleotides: TGTGCCAGTAGTATCCGGCAGGGGCTTGTTGAAGCTTTCTTT. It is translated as CASSIRQGLVEAFF.

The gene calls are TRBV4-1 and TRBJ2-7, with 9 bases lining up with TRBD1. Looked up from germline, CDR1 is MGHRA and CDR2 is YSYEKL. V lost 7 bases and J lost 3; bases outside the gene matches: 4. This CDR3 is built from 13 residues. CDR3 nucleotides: TGCGCCAGCACAAGACAGGGGGGCTACGAGCAGTACTTC. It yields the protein CASTRQGGYEQYF.

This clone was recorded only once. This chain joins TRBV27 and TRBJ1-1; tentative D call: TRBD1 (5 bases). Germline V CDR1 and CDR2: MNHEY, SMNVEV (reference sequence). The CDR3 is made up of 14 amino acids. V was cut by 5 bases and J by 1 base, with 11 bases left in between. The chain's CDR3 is CASSRTPSNTEAFF. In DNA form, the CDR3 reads TGTGCCAGCAGTAGGACACCGTCGAACACTGAAGCTTTCTTT.

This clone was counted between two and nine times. The CDR3 DNA follows: TGTGCCAGCAGCCCGGACATAAAGGGAAACACCATATATTTT. It yields the protein CASSPDIKGNTIYF. V and J are TRBV7-9 and TRBJ1-3, with D possibly being TRBD1 (5 bases). Germline CDR1 SEHNR, CDR2 FQNEAQ (reference sequence). Trimming shortened V by 5 bases and J by 4 bases, and 12 bases separated the two germline ends. The CDR3 spans 14 residues. The full variable domain, with the rest looked up from reference TRBV7-9 and TRBJ1-3, is DTGVSQNPRHKITKRGQNVTFRCDPISEHNRLYWYRQTLGQGPEFLTYFQNEAQLEKSRLLSDRFSAERPKGSFSTLEIQRTEQGDSAMYLCASSPDIKGNTIYFGEGSWLTVV.

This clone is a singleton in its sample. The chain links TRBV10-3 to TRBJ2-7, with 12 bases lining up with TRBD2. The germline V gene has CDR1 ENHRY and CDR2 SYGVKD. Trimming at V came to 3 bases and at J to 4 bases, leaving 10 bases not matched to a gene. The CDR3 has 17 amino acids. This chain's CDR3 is CAISDLAGGLKAYEQYF. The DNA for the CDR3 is TGTGCCATCAGTGACCTAGCGGGGGGGCTGAAGGCGTACGAGCAGTACTTC.

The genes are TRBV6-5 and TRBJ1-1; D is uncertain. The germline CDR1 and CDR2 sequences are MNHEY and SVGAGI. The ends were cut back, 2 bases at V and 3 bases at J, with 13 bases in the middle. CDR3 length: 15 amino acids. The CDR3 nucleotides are TGTGCCAGCAGTTACGCGTCCCGCGGGGACACTGAAGCTTTCTTT. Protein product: CASSYASRGDTEAFF.

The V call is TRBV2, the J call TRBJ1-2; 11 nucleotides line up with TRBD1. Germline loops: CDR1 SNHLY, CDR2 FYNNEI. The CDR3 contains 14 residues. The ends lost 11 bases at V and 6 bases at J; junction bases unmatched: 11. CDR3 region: CAGQGARWFDGYTF. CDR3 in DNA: TGTGCCGGACAGGGGGCACGGTGGTTCGATGGCTACACCTTC.

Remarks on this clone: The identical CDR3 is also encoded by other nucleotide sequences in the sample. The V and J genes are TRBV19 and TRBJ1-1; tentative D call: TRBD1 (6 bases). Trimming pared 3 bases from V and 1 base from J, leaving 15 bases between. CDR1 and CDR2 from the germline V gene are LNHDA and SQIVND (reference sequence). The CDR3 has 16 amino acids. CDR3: CASSIGAGGRNTEAFF. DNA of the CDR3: TGTGCCAGTAGTATCGGGGCGGGGGGCAGGAACACTGAAGCTTTCTTT.

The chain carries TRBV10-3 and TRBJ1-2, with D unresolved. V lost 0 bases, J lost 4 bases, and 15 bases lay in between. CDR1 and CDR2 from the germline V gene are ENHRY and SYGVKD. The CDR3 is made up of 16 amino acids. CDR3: CAISESGGNDFYGYTF. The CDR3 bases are TGTGCCATCAGTGAGTCGGGCGGGAACGATTTCTATGGCTACACCTTC.

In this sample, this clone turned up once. The CDR3 coding sequence is TGTGCCAGCAGCCGAGGGCGACTAGCGGGGGGACCTAGCACAGATACGCAGTATTTT. The encoded protein is CASSRGRLAGGPSTDTQYF. This chain joins TRBV11-3 and TRBJ2-3; the match to TRBD2 covers 13 bases. Trimming at V came to 5 bases and at J to 0 bases, leaving 11 bases not matched to a gene. CDR1 is SGHNT, CDR2 YENEEA, per germline. The CDR3 runs to 19 residues.

The CDR3 loop is CASSPRQGLLNTEAFF. In DNA form, the CDR3 reads TGTGCCAGCAGCCCCCGCCAGGGGCTCCTGAACACTGAAGCTTTCTTT. The chain employs TRBV5-5 and TRBJ1-1; tentatively, D is TRBD1 (6 bases). The CDR3 consists of 16 residues. Germline assignment: CDR1 SGHKS and CDR2 YYEKEE (reference sequence). V dropped 4 bases and J dropped 0 bases, with 16 bases sitting between them.

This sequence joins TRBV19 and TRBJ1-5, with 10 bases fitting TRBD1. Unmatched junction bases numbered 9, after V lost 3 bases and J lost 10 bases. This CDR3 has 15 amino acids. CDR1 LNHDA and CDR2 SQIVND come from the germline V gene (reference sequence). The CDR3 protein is CASSILDRGNKPQHF. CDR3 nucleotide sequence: TGTGCCAGTAGTATCTTGGACAGGGGGAATAAACCCCAGCATTTT. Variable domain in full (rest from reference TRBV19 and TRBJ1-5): DGGITQSPKYLFRKEGQNVTLSCEQNLNHDAMYWYRQDPGQGLRLIYYSQIVNDFQKGDIAEGYSVSREKKESFPLTVTSAQKNPTAFYLCASSILDRGNKPQHFGDGTRLSIL.

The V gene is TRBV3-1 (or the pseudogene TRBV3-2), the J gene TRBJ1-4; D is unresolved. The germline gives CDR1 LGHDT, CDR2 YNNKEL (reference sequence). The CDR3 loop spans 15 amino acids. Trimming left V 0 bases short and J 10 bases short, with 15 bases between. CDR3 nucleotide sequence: TGTGCCAGCAGCCAAGATTTTGGAGCCGCGGGAAAACTGTTTTTT. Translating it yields CASSQDFGAAGKLFF.

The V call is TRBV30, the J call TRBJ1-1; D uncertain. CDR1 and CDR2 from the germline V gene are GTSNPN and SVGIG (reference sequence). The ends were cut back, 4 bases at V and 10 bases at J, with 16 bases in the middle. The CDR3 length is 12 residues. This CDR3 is CAWTTSGRRAFF. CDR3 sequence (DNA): TGTGCCTGGACAACCAGTGGGAGGAGAGCTTTCTTT.

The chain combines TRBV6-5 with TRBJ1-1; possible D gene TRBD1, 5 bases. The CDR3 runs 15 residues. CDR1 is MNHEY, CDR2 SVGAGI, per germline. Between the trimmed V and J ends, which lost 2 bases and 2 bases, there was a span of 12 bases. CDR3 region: CASSYGGGGNTEAFF. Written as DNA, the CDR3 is TGTGCCAGCAGTTACGGCGGGGGGGGAAACACTGAAGCTTTCTTT.